Each of the 32 T cell receptor beta chains below was sequenced from the same sample in a study of T-cell reconstitution after alpha-beta-depleted transplantation in children. Preparation of the TCRbeta library used unique molecular identifiers. Each CDR3 protein gets one entry after TCRdb re-called the PCR reads with MiXCR. The table includes 750,000 to 950,000 distinct CDR3 sequences, 15% to 20% detected once. The material sequenced was PBMCs, mostly from graft donor cells, taken 360 days after TCRalphabeta/CD19-depleted stem cell transplant. The source of these receptors is a male patient aged 10 to 17 who had a stem cell transplant for acute lymphoblastic leukemia, so the T cells may come from the graft donor.

This sequence joins TRBV5-1 and TRBJ1-6; D unresolved. Per the germline V gene, CDR1 is SGHRS and CDR2 is YFSETQ. V lost 0 bases and J lost 9, with 4 bases in between. The CDR3 is made up of 12 amino acids. CDR3 sequence (DNA): TGCGCCAGCAGCTTGGACGGTTCACCCCTCCACTTT. This gives the protein CASSLDGSPLHF.

The chain has TRBV19 and TRBJ2-7; weak D call: TRBD2 (6 bases). The V gene lost 5 bases and the J gene lost 2 bases, with 13 bases spanning the gap. CDR3 size: 14 residues. Germline-derived CDR1 and CDR2 are LNHDA and SQIVND (reference sequence). CDR3 nucleotide sequence: TGTGCCAGTAGTTTGCGGGGACGTACCTACGAGCAGTACTTC. The encoded protein is CASSLRGRTYEQYF.

The chain couples TRBV29-1 to TRBJ2-1; 11 bases match TRBD2. The V segment lost 4 bases and the J segment 8 bases; nucleotides outside the gene matches: 7. Germline values: CDR1 SQVTM, CDR2 ANQGSEA. The CDR3 consists of 14 residues. In nucleotides, the CDR3 is TGCAGCGTTGGCCGGCGACTAGCGGGACATGAGCAGTTCTTC. This sequence encodes CSVGRRLAGHEQFF.

The chain employs TRBV5-1 and TRBJ2-3, with D possibly called TRBD1 or TRBD2 (5 bases each). The V gene lost 1 base and the J gene lost 1 base, with 13 bases spanning the gap. Germline CDR1 reads SGHRS; CDR2 reads YFSETQ. This CDR3 region has 16 residues. CDR3 nucleotides: TGCGCCAGCAGCTTGAATCAGGGACCAGGCACAGATACGCAGTATTTT. Its protein product is CASSLNQGPGTDTQYF.

Worth noting for this clonotype: A read error may explain this, as a much larger clone is one base away. The chain uses TRBV12-3 or TRBV12-4 and TRBJ2-2, with 13 nucleotides matching TRBD2. CDR3 length: 17 amino acids. For the CDR3, the DNA is TGTACCAGCAGCCCCGGACTAGCGGGAGCCCGCACCGGGGAGCTGTTTTTT. Amino acids: CTSSPGLAGARTGELFF.

This clonotype has only one observation. The V gene is TRBV11-2, the J gene TRBJ2-1; TRBD2 might be the D (5 bases). CDR3 length: 19 amino acids. The germline V and J ends were trimmed by 4 bases and 15 bases, with 37 bases remaining between them. In germline, CDR1 is SGHAT, CDR2 FQNNGV. The DNA of the CDR3 is TGTGCCAGCAGCTCCGACTACCGCGTGAACCTACGGCCAGTTCTTTCTGCGTTCTTC. Encoded protein: CASSSDYRVNLRPVLSAFF.

Many counts were recorded for this clonotype. The chain joins TRBV10-2 to TRBJ1-1, with D possibly matching TRBD1 (6 bases). The CDR3 is 12 residues long. The germline V gene has CDR1 WSHSY and CDR2 SAAADI. V lost 9 bases to trimming and J lost 1 base, with 9 bases between them. CDR3 region: CASRQANTEAFF. DNA of the CDR3: TGCGCCAGTCGACAGGCGAACACTGAAGCTTTCTTT.

The CDR3 DNA reads TGCAGTGCTAGAGTACTACCGGGACTAGCGGGAAGGGAGGTCAGCACAGATACGCAGTATTTT. Translating gives CSARVLPGLAGREVSTDTQYF. The chain uses TRBV20-1 and TRBJ2-3, with 13 bases matching TRBD2. The CDR3 has 21 amino acids. Germline V gives CDR1 DFQATT, CDR2 SNEGSKA (reference sequence). V dropped 1 base and J dropped 0; count of bases not matched to a gene: 16.

This rearrangement joins TRBV19 to TRBJ1-5; D not resolved. The CDR3 has 13 amino acids. Trimming left V 10 bases short and J 5 bases short, with 15 bases between. The germline V gene has CDR1 LNHDA and CDR2 SQIVND (reference sequence). The DNA of the CDR3 is TGTGCCACCATCGGGCAGGACTATCAGCCCCAGCATTTT. Its protein is CATIGQDYQPQHF.

This clonotype was recorded a few times. V and J are TRBV20-1 and TRBJ2-1; D ambiguous. This CDR3 has 16 residues. Germline V gene sequence: CDR1 DFQATT, CDR2 SNEGSKA (reference sequence). V was clipped by 5 bases and J by 4 bases, with 21 bases between them. DNA for the CDR3: TGCAGTGCTCAAGCTGGACCCACAGCTCGGTACAATGAGCAGTTCTTC. Its translation: CSAQAGPTARYNEQFF.

This chain connects TRBV12-3 or TRBV12-4 to TRBJ1-1; 7 bases map to TRBD1. J lost 4 bases, V lost 4 bases, and 9 bases had no gene match. The CDR3 covers 15 residues. CDR3 sequence (DNA): TGTGCCAGCAGTTCAATACAGGGGTTCGGCACTGAAGCTTTCTTT. This codes for CASSSIQGFGTEAFF.

This clonotype was counted only a few times. The rearrangement uses TRBV9 and TRBJ2-1; 10 nucleotides line up with TRBD1. Germline CDR1 reads SGDLS; CDR2 reads YYNGEE. This CDR3 region has 16 residues. V dropped 3 bases and J dropped 7; count of bases not matched to a gene: 10. The CDR3 DNA reads TGTGCCAGCAGCGCCGATCCGGGACAGGGGAAGAATGAGCAGTTCTTC. It translates to CASSADPGQGKNEQFF.

As for this clonotype: Because it lacks the conserved phenylalanine or tryptophan at the end, this CDR3 is likely a read error. The genes are TRBV7-9 and TRBJ2-3; D unclear. V gave up 1 base and J gave up 0 bases, with 11 bases separating them. This CDR3 is 16 amino acids long. In germline, CDR1 is SEHNR, CDR2 FQNEAQ (reference sequence). The CDR3 spells CASSLDVAVSTDTQYC. In DNA form, the CDR3 reads TGTGCCAGCAGCTTAGACGTTGCGGTTAGCACAGATACGCAGTATTGT.

This chain uses TRBV6-5 with TRBJ2-2, with D possibly matching TRBD2 (6 bases). Germline-derived CDR1 and CDR2 are MNHEY and SVGAGI. The CDR3 covers 16 residues. The ends were cut back, 1 base at V and 1 base at J, with 10 bases in the middle. CDR3 in DNA: TGTGCCAGCAGTTACTTTTACGGGAGGAACACCGGGGAGCTGTTTTTT. Residues: CASSYFYGRNTGELFF.

The CDR3, as DNA: TGCACGGTGGGGCCAGGTCGGGGCTACACCTTC. Encoded protein: CTVGPGRGYTF. The V gene is TRBV29-1, the J gene TRBJ1-2; tentatively, D is TRBD1 (5 bases). From germline, CDR1 is SQVTM and CDR2 ANQGSEA. The length of the CDR3 is 11 residues.

The chain uses TRBV9 and TRBJ2-7; 10 bases fit TRBD2. In germline, CDR1 is SGDLS, CDR2 YYNGEE. The CDR3 sequence is 15 residues long. Trimming cost V 0 bases and J 6 bases; bases outside gene matches: 6. For the CDR3, the DNA is TGTGCCAGCAGCGTAGCCCTAGCGGGAGCAAGCGAGCAGTACTTC. Translation: CASSVALAGASEQYF. The whole variable domain, filled in from reference TRBV9 and TRBJ2-7, reads DSGVTQTPKHLITATGQRVTLRCSPRSGDLSVYWYQQSLDQGLQFLIQYYNGEERAKGNILERFSAQQFPDLHSELNLSSLELGDSALYFCASSVALAGASEQYFGPGTRLTVT.

V and J are TRBV7-2 and TRBJ2-4; no clear D gene. Germline V gene data show CDR1 as SGHTA and CDR2 as FQGNSA. This CDR3 contains 14 residues. The ends were cut back, 7 bases at V and 6 bases at J, with 16 bases in the middle. The CDR3: CASTGPGAGNIQYF. CDR3 nucleotide sequence: TGTGCCAGCACCGGCCCGGGTGCAGGAAACATTCAGTACTTC. The entire variable domain, with the rest obtained from reference TRBV7-2 and TRBJ2-4, is as follows: GAGVSQSPSNKVTEKGKDVELRCDPISGHTALYWYRQSLGQGLEFLIYFQGNSAPDKSGLPSDRFSAERTGGSVSTLTIQRTQQEDSAVYLCASTGPGAGNIQYFGAGTRLSVL.

The gene calls are TRBV6-1 and TRBJ1-1, with 11 bases fitting TRBD1. Germline V gene data show CDR1 as MNHNS and CDR2 as SASEGT. The CDR3 loop spans 14 amino acids. V was pared by 6 bases and J by 3 bases, with 3 bases of the junction left unmatched. Here the CDR3 reads CASRDRGLDTEAFF. The CDR3 DNA reads TGTGCCAGCAGGGACAGGGGGCTTGACACTGAAGCTTTCTTT.

This clonotype was seen a handful of times. The V call is TRBV4-1, the J call TRBJ1-5, with 8 bases matching TRBD1. The junction had 7 bases not matched to a gene; V was cut back by 3 bases and J by 0 bases. The CDR3 is made up of 17 amino acids. CDR1 is MGHRA, CDR2 YSYEKL, per germline. CDR3 nucleotide sequence: TGCGCCAGCAGCCAGGCTCTGACAGGGGTTAGCAATCAGCCCCAGCATTTT. The encoded protein is CASSQALTGVSNQPQHF.

The chain recombines TRBV9 with TRBJ1-5; D not certain. The CDR3 consists of 15 residues. Trimming cost V 3 bases and J 2 bases, with 12 bases left between them. The germline V gene encodes CDR1 SGDLS and CDR2 YYNGEE. This CDR3 is CASSADAGGNQPQHF. CDR3 nucleotides: TGTGCCAGCAGCGCAGACGCTGGGGGCAATCAGCCCCAGCATTTT.

J is TRBJ1-2 and V is TRBV6-5, with a weak D call TRBD1 (5 bases). Trimming shortened V by 4 bases and J by 7 bases, and 16 bases separated the two germline ends. This CDR3 has 14 amino acids. In germline, CDR1 is MNHEY, CDR2 SVGAGI. This chain's CDR3 is CASSSYGTIGGYTF. For the CDR3, the DNA is TGTGCCAGCAGTTCCTACGGGACTATCGGTGGCTACACCTTC.

This clonotype was seen at least ten times. The chain employs TRBV5-1 and TRBJ2-5; TRBD2 aligns across 7 bases. This CDR3 is built from 14 residues. Germline CDR1 and CDR2: SGHRS and YFSETQ. V gave up 0 bases and J gave up 3 bases; unmatched junction bases: 2. In nucleotides, the CDR3 is TGCGCCAGCAGCTTGGTGGCGGGAGAAGAGACCCAGTACTTC. Protein product: CASSLVAGEETQYF.

The DNA for the CDR3 is TGTGCCAGCACCTTACCCGGGGTGACTAGCGGGAGGGGGAGCACAGATACGCAGTATTTT. It translates to CASTLPGVTSGRGSTDTQYF. The chain combines TRBV6-4 with TRBJ2-3; 14 positions agree with TRBD2. Trimming at V came to 7 bases and at J to 0 bases, leaving 15 bases not matched to a gene. The CDR3 contains 20 residues. In germline, CDR1 is MRHNA, CDR2 SNTAGT.

The chain combines TRBV10-3 with TRBJ2-3; 12 bases line up with TRBD2. Germline CDR1 ENHRY, CDR2 SYGVKD. This CDR3 is built from 19 residues. The V and J ends lost 4 bases and 3 bases, in that order; junction bases with no gene match: 14. In nucleotides, the CDR3 is TGTGCCATCAGTGGCCCAACATCGGCCACTAGCGGGAGGACAGATACGCAGTATTTT. It codes for CAISGPTSATSGRTDTQYF.

This clonotype was seen only a few times. The rearrangement uses TRBV10-3 and TRBJ2-1; D unclear. The CDR3 is 12 amino acids. Trimming removed 10 bases at V and 9 bases at J, with 16 bases between. From germline, CDR1 is ENHRY and CDR2 SYGVKD. The CDR3 bases are TGTGCCACCCTCCGTGAGGCAAGTGAGCAGTTCTTC. This gives the protein CATLREASEQFF.

The CDR3 coding sequence is TGCAGCGTCCTACTGGGGGGGGCGAATGGCTACACCTTC. Protein product: CSVLLGGANGYTF. The rearrangement uses TRBV29-1 and TRBJ1-2, with a weak D call TRBD1 (6 bases). Germline V CDR1 and CDR2: SQVTM, ANQGSEA. This CDR3 has 13 residues. V shed 6 bases and J shed 6 bases, with 17 bases lying between them.

This clonotype was recorded a few times. The chain combines TRBV20-1 with TRBJ2-1; the match to TRBD2 covers 11 bases. This CDR3 is 16 amino acids long. Looked up from germline, CDR1 is DFQATT and CDR2 is SNEGSKA (reference sequence). With 6 bases clipped from V and 6 bases from J, the junction kept 13 bases outside the gene matches. CDR3 sequence: CSAPGGTSGSANEQFF. CDR3 bases: TGCAGTGCCCCCGGGGGTACTAGCGGGAGTGCCAATGAGCAGTTCTTC.

This chain uses TRBV14 with TRBJ2-1; the D gene is possibly TRBD1 (5 bases). Germline values: CDR1 SGHDN, CDR2 FVKESK. V lost 0 bases and J 5 bases, leaving 14 bases between the germline ends. This CDR3 has 16 residues. This CDR3 reads CASSQEGRGKDNEQFF. CDR3 sequence (DNA): TGTGCCAGCAGCCAAGAGGGAAGGGGTAAGGACAATGAGCAGTTCTTC.

This clonotype turned up a few times. The chain recombines TRBV7-9 with TRBJ2-7; D might be TRBD2 (5 bases). V gave up 5 bases and J gave up 2 bases, with 16 bases separating them. The CDR3 has 15 amino acids. The germline V gene has CDR1 SEHNR and CDR2 FQNEAQ (reference sequence). The CDR3 nucleotides are TGTGCCAGCAGCCCCGCGGGCGACCGCCCCTACGAGCAGTACTTC. Translating gives CASSPAGDRPYEQYF.

This clonotype has just a few counts. The V and J genes are TRBV4-2 and TRBJ2-4; D is ambiguous. This CDR3 contains 17 residues. V gave up 0 bases and J gave up 1 base, with 13 bases separating them. Germline assignment: CDR1 LGHNA and CDR2 YNFKEQ. The CDR3 DNA is TGTGCCAGCAGCCAAGATAAGGGCAGTCTGGCCAAAAACATTCAGTACTTC. This encodes CASSQDKGSLAKNIQYF.

This chain links TRBV10-1 with TRBJ2-2, with TRBD1 as a possible D gene (5 bases). V dropped 2 bases and J dropped 4 bases, with 17 bases sitting between them. The V gene's germline CDR1 is WNHNN and CDR2 SYGVQD (reference sequence). CDR3 length: 17 residues. The CDR3 loop reads CASSEVPEHRSTGELFF. Here the CDR3 DNA reads TGCGCCAGCAGTGAGGTTCCCGAACACAGGAGCACCGGGGAGCTGTTTTTT.

This clonotype turned up a few times. This chain joins TRBV20-1 and TRBJ1-5, with unresolved D. Trimming took 1 base from V and 4 from J, leaving 8 bases between them. Germline-derived CDR1 and CDR2 are DFQATT and SNEGSKA (reference sequence). The CDR3 contains 13 residues. The CDR3 reads CSARGGSNQPQHF. The CDR3 nucleotides read TGCAGTGCTAGAGGCGGATCTAATCAGCCCCAGCATTTT.